The 28 T cell receptor beta chains given below trace back to one sample, sequenced in a study of OX40 agonist ivuxolimab in advanced cancers. TCRdb keeps only in-frame clones here, not all; method: immunoSEQ multiplex PCR. The data contain under 85,000 clones, 87% of them singletons. The starting material was CD4+ or CD8+ T cells sorted from blood, obtained in a trial of the OX40 agonist ivuxolimab. The receptors originated from an adult with an advanced solid tumor such as melanoma, head and neck, liver or kidney cancer.

The rearrangement joins TRBV7-2 to TRBJ2-7; D is tentatively TRBD1 or TRBD2 (5 bases each). The V end lost 5 bases, the J end lost 1 base, and 9 bases lay between the germline ends. Germline loops: CDR1 SGHTA, CDR2 FQGNSA. The length of the CDR3 is 13 residues. The CDR3: CASSMRGSYEQYF. Written as DNA, the CDR3 is TGTGCCAGCAGCATGAGGGGTTCCTACGAGCAGTACTTC.

This clone has only one observation. The rearrangement uses TRBV6-5 and TRBJ1-5; possible D gene TRBD1, 5 bases. V lost 6 bases and J 6 bases, leaving 15 bases between the germline ends. The length of the CDR3 is 14 residues. In germline, CDR1 is MNHEY, CDR2 SVGAGI. In nucleotides, the CDR3 is TGTGCCAGCAGGAAGGGGACGGGGGTTCAGCCCCAGCATTTT. Protein product: CASRKGTGVQPQHF.

The chain employs TRBV7-8 and TRBJ1-1; possible D gene TRBD1, 6 bases. Germline CDR1 is SGHVS and CDR2 is FQNEAQ. The ends were cut back, 1 base at V and 3 bases at J, with 12 bases in the middle. The CDR3 covers 15 residues. CDR3: CASSLGQGFHTEAFF. Written as DNA, the CDR3 is TGTGCCAGCAGCTTAGGTCAGGGGTTCCACACTGAAGCTTTCTTT.

The chain uses TRBV28 and TRBJ1-2, with D uncertain. In germline, CDR1 is MDHEN, CDR2 SYDVKM. The CDR3 totals 15 residues. Trimming took off 3 bases at V and 6 bases at J, with 17 bases between the two ends. CDR3 loop: CASSFGPRLSHGYTF. The CDR3 bases are TGTGCCAGCAGTTTTGGCCCACGGTTATCACATGGCTACACCTTC.

CDR3 sequence: CASTEQQGIGELFF. In DNA, the CDR3 is TGTGCCAGCACCGAACAACAGGGAATCGGGGAGCTGTTTTTT. The V and J genes are TRBV27 and TRBJ2-2; the D gene is possibly TRBD1 (6 bases). V gave up 7 bases and J gave up 7 bases, with 16 bases separating them. The CDR3 is made up of 14 amino acids. The germline CDR1 and CDR2 sequences are MNHEY and SMNVEV (reference sequence).

V gene TRBV27 combines with J gene TRBJ2-5, with D perhaps TRBD1 (5 bases). Trimming cost V 3 bases and J 4 bases, with 9 bases left between them. The CDR3 has 13 residues. The germline V gene encodes CDR1 MNHEY and CDR2 SMNVEV (reference sequence). The CDR3 spells CASSLARGETQYF. The CDR3 coding sequence is TGTGCCAGCAGTTTGGCTAGGGGAGAGACCCAGTACTTC.

J is TRBJ2-1 and V is TRBV27; the D gene is possibly TRBD2 (6 bases). Germline CDR1 is MNHEY and CDR2 is SMNVEV (reference sequence). The ends were cut back, 2 bases at V and 2 bases at J, with 22 bases in the middle. The CDR3 extends over 19 amino acids. The CDR3 sequence is CASSLDRTVAANTYNEQFF. Written as DNA, the CDR3 is TGTGCCAGCAGTTTAGATCGGACTGTAGCGGCCAATACCTACAATGAGCAGTTCTTC.

The chain couples TRBV14 to TRBJ2-5; 8 bases agree with TRBD2. V shed 5 bases and J 4 bases; nucleotides not matched to a gene: 6. The CDR3 contains 14 residues. CDR1 SGHDN and CDR2 FVKESK come from the germline V gene. CDR3 nucleotide sequence: TGTGCCAGCAGCTTCGGACTAGCAAGAGAGACCCAGTACTTC. This encodes CASSFGLARETQYF.

Concerning this clone: The junction departs from germline at one end; a sequencing error may be responsible. V usage is TRBV19 and J usage is TRBJ2-2; 9 nucleotides line up with TRBD1. Per the germline V gene, CDR1 is LNHDA and CDR2 is SQIVND (reference sequence). This CDR3 contains 14 residues. In DNA form, the CDR3 reads TGTGCCAGTAGGGGGACAGGGAACGCCGGGGAGCTGTTTTTT. It is translated as CASRGTGNAGELFF.

The V gene is TRBV9, the J gene TRBJ1-1; perhaps TRBD1 as D (5 bases). Germline V lookup: CDR1 SGDLS, CDR2 YYNGEE. Trimming pared 0 bases from V and 0 bases from J, leaving 12 bases between. The length of the CDR3 is 16 residues. CDR3 coding DNA: TGTGCCAGCAGCGTAGGGGCAGGGAGTATGAACACTGAAGCTTTCTTT. Amino acids: CASSVGAGSMNTEAFF.

The chain carries TRBV5-1 and TRBJ2-2, with TRBD2 matching 8 bases. The CDR3 covers 15 residues. Germline trimming cut 2 bases from V and 0 bases from J; bases unmatched to any gene: 0. Germline loops: CDR1 SGHRS, CDR2 YFSETQ. The CDR3 region has the DNA TGCGCCAGCAGCTTTAGCGGGACGAACACCGGGGAGCTGTTTTTT. Its translation is CASSFSGTNTGELFF.

This clone was seen once. V and J are TRBV27 and TRBJ2-2; D is ambiguous. Trimming took off 6 bases at V and 5 bases at J, with 13 bases between the two ends. This CDR3 spans 14 amino acids. Germline values: CDR1 MNHEY, CDR2 SMNVEV (reference sequence). CDR3: CASRDRVQTGELFF. The CDR3 region has the DNA TGTGCCAGCAGGGATAGGGTTCAAACCGGGGAGCTGTTTTTT.

V is TRBV6-1 and J is TRBJ1-4; TRBD1 aligns across 7 bases. Germline V gives CDR1 MNHNS, CDR2 SASEGT. V trimming: 7 bases; J trimming: 5 bases; junction bases outside the gene matches: 1. The CDR3 sequence is 12 residues long. CDR3 DNA: TGTGCCAGCACGGGACAGAATGAAAAACTGTTTTTT. As protein: CASTGQNEKLFF.

This chain uses TRBV10-1 with TRBJ2-5; TRBD1 might be the D (7 bases). The CDR3 contains 15 residues. Looked up from germline, CDR1 is WNHNN and CDR2 is SYGVQD (reference sequence). With 6 bases removed from V and 3 bases from J, the gap between germline ends came to 17 bases. The CDR3 nucleotides read TGCGCCAGCAGCAACGGAGGGACAGTTAAAGAGACCCAGTACTTC. It translates to CASSNGGTVKETQYF.

This clone was counted once. V is TRBV5-1 and J is TRBJ1-1; 7 bases are shared with TRBD1. The CDR3 extends over 15 amino acids. CDR1 is SGHRS, CDR2 YFSETQ, per germline. With 1 base clipped from V and 2 bases from J, the junction kept 5 bases outside the gene matches. The CDR3: CASSLLQGVNTEAFF. CDR3 in DNA: TGCGCCAGCAGCTTGCTGCAGGGGGTAAACACTGAAGCTTTCTTT.

This clone has just one count. The V call is TRBV11-3, the J call TRBJ1-1; 9 nucleotides align to TRBD1. The V gene end was trimmed by 5 bases and the J gene end by 5 bases; junction bases not matched to a gene: 9. Germline CDR1 reads SGHNT; CDR2 reads YENEEA. The CDR3 has 15 residues. DNA of the CDR3: TGTGCCAGCAGCGACTCAACCGGGACAGGGACTGAAGCTTTCTTT. This gives the protein CASSDSTGTGTEAFF.

This clone was recorded a few times. J is TRBJ1-3 and V is TRBV28; D might be TRBD1 (5 bases). Germline assignment: CDR1 MDHEN and CDR2 SYDVKM. The CDR3 loop spans 14 amino acids. The V end was cut by 2 bases, the J end by 8 bases, with 13 bases between. The CDR3 loop is CASSLEGPGYTIYF. The CDR3 DNA sequence: TGTGCCAGCAGTTTAGAGGGGCCCGGGTACACCATATATTTT.

This clone was counted only a few times. V is TRBV7-9 and J is TRBJ2-1; D is unresolved. The germline gives CDR1 SEHNR, CDR2 FQNEAQ (reference sequence). Trimming took 8 bases from V and 7 from J, leaving 9 bases between them. The CDR3 is 11 residues long. The CDR3 loop is CASALGNEQFF. The CDR3 nucleotides are TGTGCCAGCGCTCTGGGGAATGAGCAGTTCTTC.

The gene calls are TRBV2 and TRBJ2-5; D might be TRBD2 (6 bases). Germline CDR1 reads SNHLY; CDR2 reads FYNNEI. The CDR3 extends over 15 amino acids. With 3 bases removed from V and 4 bases from J, the gap between germline ends came to 15 bases. In DNA, the CDR3 is TGTGCCAGCAGTGACCGGGGACTCCCAGGAGAGACCCAGTACTTC. Translation: CASSDRGLPGETQYF.

This clone was counted between two and nine times. DNA of the CDR3: TGTGCCAGCAGCCAAGATACGGGGGCAGGTACTGAAGCTTTCTTT. The encoded protein is CASSQDTGAGTEAFF. V is TRBV4-2 and J is TRBJ1-1; a possible D gene is TRBD1 (6 bases). Trimming took off 0 bases at V and 5 bases at J, with 13 bases between the two ends. In germline, CDR1 is LGHNA, CDR2 YNFKEQ. The CDR3 consists of 15 residues.

V is TRBV15 and J is TRBJ2-5, with D possibly being TRBD1 (6 bases). The ends were cut back, 0 bases at V and 3 bases at J, with 11 bases in the middle. The CDR3 covers 15 residues. Germline V gene data show CDR1 as LNHNV and CDR2 as YYDKDF (reference sequence). The DNA of the CDR3 is TGTGCCACCAGCAGAGATCGGGCAGGGGAAGAGACCCAGTACTTC. Protein sequence: CATSRDRAGEETQYF.

This chain links TRBV7-7 with TRBJ2-1; possible D gene TRBD2, 6 bases. The CDR3 runs 14 residues. The V gene's germline CDR1 is SSHAT and CDR2 FNYEAQ (reference sequence). V lost 10 bases to trimming and J lost 0 bases, with 13 bases between them. The CDR3 reads CATQPGDSYNEQFF. CDR3 DNA sequence: TGTGCCACACAGCCGGGGGACTCCTACAATGAGCAGTTCTTC.

The chain has TRBV12-5 and TRBJ2-3; D may be TRBD1 (5 bases). The CDR3 length is 16 residues. Germline V CDR1 and CDR2: LGHNT, FRNRAP. V lost 1 base and J 4 bases, leaving 15 bases between the germline ends. CDR3 coding DNA: TGTGCTAGTGGTTTGGGGCAGGGAAATTTTCCAGATACGCAGTATTTT. Translating it yields CASGLGQGNFPDTQYF.

The chain joins TRBV5-4 to TRBJ1-2, with TRBD1 matching over 8 bases. CDR3 length: 16 amino acids. Trimming at V came to 4 bases and at J to 1 base, leaving 9 bases not matched to a gene. Germline values: CDR1 SGHNT, CDR2 YYREEE (reference sequence). DNA for the CDR3: TGTGCCAGCAGCCCTACGACAGGGGAAGTTAACTATGGCTACACCTTC. It codes for CASSPTTGEVNYGYTF. Drawing the rest from reference TRBV5-4 and TRBJ1-2, the complete variable domain is ETGVTQSPTHLIKTRGQQVTLRCSSQSGHNTVSWYQQALGQGPQFIFQYYREEENGRGNFPPRFSGLQFPNYSSELNVNALELDDSALYLCASSPTTGEVNYGYTFGSGTRLTVV.

This chain joins TRBV6-1 and TRBJ1-5; 11 bases are a match to TRBD1. Germline CDR1 MNHNS, CDR2 SASEGT. The junction had 10 bases not matched to a gene; V was cut back by 4 bases and J by 5 bases. This CDR3 is built from 17 residues. This chain's CDR3 is CASSGYPGTGGDQPQHF. The CDR3, as DNA: TGTGCCAGCAGTGGGTACCCCGGGACAGGGGGTGATCAGCCCCAGCATTTT.

This chain joins TRBV2 and TRBJ2-7; D remains unclear. The CDR3 totals 12 residues. From germline, CDR1 is SNHLY and CDR2 FYNNEI. The V and J ends lost 6 bases and 2 bases respectively, with 8 bases between them. The CDR3 DNA sequence: TGTGCCAGCAGGAAAGACACCTACGAGCAGTACTTC. It yields the protein CASRKDTYEQYF.

The chain employs TRBV25-1 and TRBJ1-1; the D is unclear. This CDR3 is 13 amino acids long. V shed 6 bases and J shed 10 bases, with 18 bases lying between them. Germline values: CDR1 MGHDK, CDR2 SYGVNS. The CDR3 reads CASSPSATRRAFF. Written as DNA, the CDR3 is TGTGCCAGCAGCCCTTCGGCGACCCGGCGAGCTTTCTTT.

The chain carries TRBV5-6 and TRBJ2-2; D gene ambiguous. This CDR3 comprises 13 residues. Looked up from germline, CDR1 is SGHDT and CDR2 is YYEEEE. V was trimmed by 4 bases and J by 5 bases, leaving 9 bases between them. The DNA for the CDR3 is TGTGCCAGCAGCCCCGGTTTTACCGGGGAGCTGTTTTTT. This translates into CASSPGFTGELFF.